The entry that follows covers one TCR beta chain sequence. Its antigen remains unidentified. This specimen belongs to a study of T-cell memory formation after mild COVID-19. Study-wide background: TCR clusters were largely donor specific. Study results and caveats: SARS-CoV-2 specificity was not confirmed for second-wave clones peaking on day 37. Detection of some responders pre-infection suggested pre-existing cross-reactive memory T cells participated. Contracting CD4+ clones were located mainly in CM and EM, and CD8+ clones in EMRA.

Germline lookup yields CDR1 SEHNR and CDR2 FQNEAQ (reference sequence). Trimming shortened V by 5 bases and J by 11 bases, and 27 bases separated the two germline ends. The CDR3 spans 16 residues. Via MiXCR, TCRdb re-called the 5' RACE reads, giving one row per CDR3 protein. The sample gives a few hundred thousand distinct CDR3 sequences, around 15% of which show up once; roughly 20% is in the top ten. Sequencing input: PBMCs or a T cell subset sorted from them (not recorded which). This TCR was recovered from a man aged 18 to 30 who had mild COVID-19 (a few samples of this study predate the infection). Cell type and time point are not known. V usage is TRBV7-9 and J usage is TRBJ1-1, with D tentatively TRBD1 (6 bases). CDR3 sequence reads: CASSPPGAGHISGAFF. CDR3 sequence (DNA): TGTGCCAGCAGCCCACCGGGGGCAGGACACATTTCAGGGGCTTTCTTT.